This record looks at one T cell receptor (beta chain) sequence and its context. Only in-frame clones appear in the TCRdb table, and some are missing; sequencing was by immunoSEQ multiplex PCR. The sample records about 56,000 clones, approximately 81% being singletons. These data originate in a study of blood T cell repertoires in COVID-19. Overall study: The study drew acute and convalescent COVID-19 samples from the United States, Italy and Spain. Sources were T cells, B-cell-depleted T cells, or PBMCs; the material itself was cDNA or gDNA.

Deletions cut 3 bases from V and 8 bases from J, with 8 bases between. Germline loops: CDR1 SGHRS, CDR2 YFSETQ. The CDR3 totals 11 residues. The J gene is TRBJ1-2, the V gene TRBV5-1; D uncertain. The origin of this receptor is a woman of 80 years or more with acute or convalescent COVID-19. The sample was peripheral blood. Here the CDR3 DNA reads TGCGCCAGCAGCTCTAGTTGGGGCTACACCTTC. Translated, it gives CASSSSWGYTF.